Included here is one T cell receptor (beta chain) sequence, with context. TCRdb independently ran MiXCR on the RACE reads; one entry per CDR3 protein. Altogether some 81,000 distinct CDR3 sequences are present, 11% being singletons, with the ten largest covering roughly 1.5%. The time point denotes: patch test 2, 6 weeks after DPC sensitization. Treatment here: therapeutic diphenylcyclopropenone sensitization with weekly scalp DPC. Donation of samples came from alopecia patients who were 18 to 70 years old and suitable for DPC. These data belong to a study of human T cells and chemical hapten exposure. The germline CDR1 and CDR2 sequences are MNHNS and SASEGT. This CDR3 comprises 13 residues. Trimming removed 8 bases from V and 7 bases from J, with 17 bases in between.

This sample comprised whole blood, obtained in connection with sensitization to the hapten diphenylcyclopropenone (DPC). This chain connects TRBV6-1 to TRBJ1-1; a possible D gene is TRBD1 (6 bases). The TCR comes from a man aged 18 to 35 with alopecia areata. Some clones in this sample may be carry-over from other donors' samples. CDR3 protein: CASSYRDRDEAFF. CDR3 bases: TGTGCCAGCTCCTACAGGGATAGGGATGAAGCTTTCTTT.